The 17 T cell receptor beta chains below all came from one sample that was sequenced in a study of blood T cell repertoires in COVID-19 (dated by TCRdb to about 2020). Library generation was performed with the immunoSEQ multiplex PCR assay. Sourced from immuneACCESS, this table was stored by TCRdb with only in-frame sequences that have V and J called. A share of the clones is absent; for the studies checked, an unresolved V gene accounts for under half, and the remainder has no known explanation. Across this sample there are around 250,000 clones, with approximately 90% seen only once. Of the sample, more than 1% falls within the top ten clones. Sequenced input: PBMCs or T cells enriched from blood (not recorded which). The source is a human donor in a cohort exposed to, infected with or recovered from COVID-19 (not recorded which). The donor label of this sample is uncertain.

The V gene is TRBV4-1, the J gene TRBJ1-3; TRBD1 matches 10 bases. Germline-derived CDR1 and CDR2 are MGHRA and YSYEKL. CDR3 size: 18 residues. The ends lost 4 bases at V and 7 bases at J; junction bases unmatched: 16. The CDR3 DNA follows: TGCGCCAGCAGCCCAGGGGCTGTGACAGGGGGCTCGGGGAACACCATATATTTT. Translated, it gives CASSPGAVTGGSGNTIYF.

This clone occurred a few times. V and J are TRBV2 and TRBJ1-2, with 9 bases matching TRBD1. The V and J ends lost 7 bases and 3 bases, in that order; junction bases with no gene match: 6. The CDR3 covers 14 residues. Germline CDR1 SNHLY, CDR2 FYNNEI. The CDR3 spells CASKGQGVHYGYTF. The CDR3 bases are TGTGCCAGCAAGGGACAGGGTGTGCACTATGGCTACACCTTC.

Concerning this clone itself: The sample contains more than one DNA sequence encoding this CDR3. The chain has TRBV7-2 and TRBJ2-7; D unresolved. V lost 2 bases to trimming and J lost 2 bases, with 4 bases between them. CDR3 length: 12 amino acids. CDR1 and CDR2 (germline): SGHTA, FQGNSA. The CDR3 region is CASSLPTYEQYF. The CDR3 coding sequence is TGTGCCAGCAGCTTACCCACCTACGAGCAGTACTTC.

The chain employs TRBV15 and TRBJ1-2; D is possibly TRBD1 (6 bases). This CDR3 spans 16 amino acids. Germline-derived CDR1 and CDR2 are LNHNV and YYDKDF (reference sequence). Trimming took off 0 bases at V and 5 bases at J, with 16 bases between the two ends. The CDR3 sequence: CATSRDRGGGAYGYTF. The CDR3 DNA reads TGTGCCACCAGCAGAGATCGGGGAGGGGGAGCTTATGGCTACACCTTC.

The genes are TRBV19 and TRBJ1-5; 7 bases match TRBD1. There are 14 residues in the CDR3. Germline V CDR1 and CDR2: LNHDA, SQIVND (reference sequence). Trimming removed 5 bases from V and 6 bases from J; junction bases left unmatched: 7. CDR3: CASSWQGESQPQHF. The CDR3 region has the DNA TGTGCCAGTAGTTGGCAGGGGGAGAGTCAGCCCCAGCATTTT.

This clone has a single count. Relative to the germline gene, one junction end is altered; a read error may explain this. Other nucleotide sequences in the sample specify the same CDR3. The rearrangement uses TRBV3-1 (or the pseudogene TRBV3-2) and TRBJ2-2, with 10 bases that match TRBD1. The germline V gene encodes CDR1 LGHDT and CDR2 YNNKEL (reference sequence). The CDR3 covers 18 residues. Here the CDR3 reads CASSQNPTGGTNTGELFF. The CDR3 DNA reads as TGTGCCAGTAGCCAAAACCCGACAGGGGGCACCAACACCGGGGAGCTGTTTTTT.

The chain is built from TRBV7-6 and TRBJ1-2; possibly TRBD1 for D (6 bases). This CDR3 is 13 amino acids long. V was cut by 10 bases and J by 5 bases, with 17 bases left in between. Germline assignment: CDR1 SGHVS and CDR2 FNYEAQ. This CDR3 reads CAILRPDSYGYTF. CDR3 in DNA: TGTGCCATTCTGAGGCCGGACAGTTATGGCTACACCTTC.

The rearrangement links TRBV7-2 to TRBJ1-4; the match to TRBD1 covers 8 bases. The CDR3 sequence is 16 residues long. Germline trimming cut 1 base from V and 8 bases from J; bases unmatched to any gene: 9. The germline CDR1 and CDR2 sequences are SGHTA and FQGNSA. The CDR3 sequence is CASSLEAGQVWEKLFF. The CDR3 bases are TGTGCCAGCAGCTTAGAGGCGGGACAGGTTTGGGAAAAACTGTTTTTT.

V and J are TRBV2 and TRBJ1-2; D gene unclear. The V and J ends lost 4 bases and 7 bases respectively, with 22 bases between them. The CDR3 loop spans 16 amino acids. Germline V gene sequence: CDR1 SNHLY, CDR2 FYNNEI. The CDR3 nucleotides read TGTGCCAGCAGTGGGCCGTCCGTAAGGGCCGAGGGTGGCTACACCTTC. Protein sequence: CASSGPSVRAEGGYTF.

The chain couples TRBV5-6 to TRBJ1-5, with 7 bases aligning to TRBD1. The ends lost 4 bases at V and 6 bases at J; junction bases unmatched: 10. The germline CDR1 and CDR2 sequences are SGHDT and YYEEEE. This CDR3 has 15 amino acids. In nucleotides, the CDR3 is TGTGCCAGCAGCCTGGGCAGGGGGGTTGCTCAGCCCCAGCATTTT. Amino acids: CASSLGRGVAQPQHF.

This chain links TRBV5-6 with TRBJ2-7; 7 nucleotides align to TRBD1. With 5 bases clipped from V and 2 bases from J, the junction kept 10 bases outside the gene matches. Germline V lookup: CDR1 SGHDT, CDR2 YYEEEE. There are 15 residues in the CDR3. Written as DNA, the CDR3 is TGTGCCAGCAGGGAACAGGGGCGTTCTACCTACGAGCAGTACTTC. It translates to CASREQGRSTYEQYF.

J is TRBJ2-7 and V is TRBV27; maybe TRBD1 (5 bases). This CDR3 is built from 13 residues. Germline values: CDR1 MNHEY, CDR2 SMNVEV (reference sequence). With 7 bases removed from V and 4 bases from J, the gap between germline ends came to 14 bases. This chain's CDR3 is CASKRTTGYEQYF. In DNA form, the CDR3 reads TGTGCCAGCAAGCGAACCACAGGTTACGAGCAGTACTTC.

The V and J genes are TRBV10-3 and TRBJ1-2; 11 bases line up with TRBD1. This CDR3 is 18 amino acids long. The germline gives CDR1 ENHRY, CDR2 SYGVKD. Trimming cost V 0 bases and J 2 bases; bases outside gene matches: 8. The CDR3 region has the DNA TGTGCCATCAGTGAGTCTCGGACAGGGGGCCCCATCAACTATGGCTACACCTTC. Translating gives CAISESRTGGPINYGYTF.

The chain employs TRBV11-2 and TRBJ2-6; weak D call: TRBD2 (6 bases). Germline CDR1 SGHAT, CDR2 FQNNGV. V shed 1 base and J shed 0 bases, with 13 bases lying between them. This CDR3 contains 18 residues. The CDR3, as DNA: TGTGCCAGCAGCTTAGTCCGAGGGACTTACTCTGGGGCCAACGTCCTGACTTTC. Amino acid sequence: CASSLVRGTYSGANVLTF.

V and J are TRBV4-2 and TRBJ2-3, with unresolved D. There are 14 residues in the CDR3. Trimming removed 4 bases at V and 6 bases at J, with 14 bases between. In germline, CDR1 is LGHNA, CDR2 YNFKEQ. The CDR3 DNA reads TGTGCCAGCAGCCGGAAGAATAGCCACGATACGCAGTATTTT. It yields the protein CASSRKNSHDTQYF.

This chain connects TRBV30 to TRBJ2-7, with D possibly matching TRBD1 (6 bases). The CDR3 runs to 13 residues. Germline lookup yields CDR1 GTSNPN and CDR2 SVGIG (reference sequence). Trimming removed 7 bases at V and 1 base at J, with 14 bases between. The CDR3 DNA reads as TGTGCCTCGAGGGGTAGGGGGTCCTACGAGCAGTACTTC. It codes for CASRGRGSYEQYF.

The V gene is TRBV6-5, the J gene TRBJ1-1; no clear D. There are 13 residues in the CDR3. Trimming took 0 bases from V and 8 from J, leaving 10 bases between them. CDR1 and CDR2 (germline): MNHEY, SVGAGI. This CDR3 reads CASSYSNPLEAFF. The CDR3 bases are TGTGCCAGCAGTTACTCAAATCCCCTCGAAGCTTTCTTT.